This entry lists 32 T cell receptor beta chains sequenced from one sample in a study of T cell changes during pregnancy in multiple sclerosis (dated by TCRdb to between 2018 and 2021). The library was built by means of the immunoSEQ multiplex PCR assay. The table comes from immuneACCESS by way of TCRdb, which keeps in-frame sequences with V and J called. Part of the clones is missing from these tables; in studies checked, under half for an unresolved V gene and the rest for unknown reasons. The sample profile shows over 55,000 clones; about nine tenths of them were found once. About 2.5% of the sample lies in the top ten. The sample here was peripheral blood, taken in the first trimester of pregnancy. These receptor sequences come from a female donor with multiple sclerosis, enrolled in a pregnancy study.

The V gene is TRBV2, the J gene TRBJ2-7; TRBD2 aligns across 10 bases. Per the germline V gene, CDR1 is SNHLY and CDR2 is FYNNEI. CDR3 length: 15 residues. The CDR3 reads CASSVVPMLAGALFV. Written as DNA, the CDR3 is TGTGCCAGCAGTGTCGTCCCAATGCTAGCGGGAGCCCTTTTTGTC.

V and J are TRBV4-1 and TRBJ2-7; 10 bases line up with TRBD1. Trimming at V came to 4 bases and at J to 5 bases, leaving 11 bases not matched to a gene. The CDR3 has 16 amino acids. CDR1 is MGHRA, CDR2 YSYEKL, per germline. The chain's CDR3 is CASSPTPGQGTDEQYF. CDR3 nucleotides: TGCGCCAGCAGCCCAACACCGGGACAGGGGACGGACGAGCAGTACTTC.

The CDR3 loop reads CATHPDRARGNTIYF. The CDR3 nucleotides are TGTGCCACTCACCCTGACAGGGCTCGTGGAAACACCATATATTTT. The J gene is TRBJ1-3, the V gene TRBV19; TRBD1 aligns across 7 bases. Germline trimming cut 10 bases from V and 3 bases from J; bases unmatched to any gene: 12. CDR3 length: 15 amino acids. Germline V gives CDR1 LNHDA, CDR2 SQIVND (reference sequence).

In this sample, this clone turned up once. This chain joins TRBV7-2 and TRBJ2-7; 11 positions match TRBD2. The V gene end was trimmed by 4 bases and the J gene end by 2 bases; junction bases not matched to a gene: 4. The germline V gene encodes CDR1 SGHTA and CDR2 FQGNSA. The CDR3 has 15 residues. CDR3 bases: TGTGCCAGCAGCTGGGGACTAGCGGCGACCTACGAGCAGTACTTC. This encodes CASSWGLAATYEQYF.

This chain connects TRBV28 to TRBJ2-7; 8 nucleotides line up with TRBD2. Germline V gene lookup returns CDR1 MDHEN and CDR2 SYDVKM. Trimming took 3 bases from V and 0 from J; bases not matched to a gene: 1. This CDR3 region has 14 residues. CDR3 protein: CASSLGLDSYEQYF. The CDR3 nucleotides are TGTGCCAGCAGTTTGGGACTAGACTCCTACGAGCAGTACTTC.

The chain has TRBV2 and TRBJ2-3; D remains unclear. The CDR3 consists of 12 residues. CDR1 is SNHLY, CDR2 FYNNEI, per germline. V was shortened by 1 base and J by 6 bases, with 5 bases between the two germline ends. CDR3 amino acids: CASSEDSDTQYF. The CDR3, as DNA: TGTGCCAGCAGTGAAGACTCGGATACGCAGTATTTT.

The CDR3 loop reads CASSLEGDNYGYTF. DNA for the CDR3: TGTGCCAGCAGTTTAGAGGGGGATAACTATGGCTACACCTTC. This chain uses TRBV28 with TRBJ1-2; D might be TRBD1 (6 bases). V gave up 2 bases and J gave up 1 base, with 8 bases separating them. The CDR3 totals 14 residues. Looked up from germline, CDR1 is MDHEN and CDR2 is SYDVKM.

This chain links TRBV19 with TRBJ2-7; 7 nucleotides agree with TRBD2. Germline trimming cut 5 bases from V and 2 bases from J; bases unmatched to any gene: 6. The germline CDR1 and CDR2 sequences are LNHDA and SQIVND (reference sequence). CDR3 length: 14 residues. The CDR3 loop is CASSLRENPYEQYF. In DNA form, the CDR3 reads TGTGCCAGTAGTTTGCGGGAGAACCCCTACGAGCAGTACTTC.

The chain employs TRBV5-6 and TRBJ1-1; perhaps TRBD1 as D (5 bases). Germline CDR1 SGHDT, CDR2 YYEEEE. This CDR3 comprises 14 residues. V was trimmed by 0 bases and J by 1 base, leaving 7 bases between them. Written as DNA, the CDR3 is TGTGCCAGCAGCTTGGTTGGGGCGAACACTGAAGCTTTCTTT. This sequence encodes CASSLVGANTEAFF.

The chain uses TRBV27 and TRBJ2-3, with TRBD1 matching over 11 bases. Germline V CDR1 and CDR2: MNHEY, SMNVEV (reference sequence). The CDR3 length is 15 residues. V shed 6 bases, J shed 3 bases, and the junction held 5 bases outside the gene matches. The CDR3 region has the DNA TGTGCCAGCAGGCTCGGACAGGGGGCGACAGATACGCAGTATTTT. This gives the protein CASRLGQGATDTQYF.

The genes are TRBV30 and TRBJ2-5, with TRBD1 matching over 10 bases. The CDR3 extends over 15 amino acids. J gave up 4 bases and V 3 bases, and 8 bases lay outside the gene matches. The germline gives CDR1 GTSNPN, CDR2 SVGIG (reference sequence). The CDR3 reads CAWRAGTGVSETQYF. As DNA, the CDR3 is TGTGCCTGGAGGGCCGGGACAGGGGTTTCAGAGACCCAGTACTTC.

The chain employs TRBV2 and TRBJ2-1; 12 nucleotides match TRBD2. V dropped 6 bases and J dropped 0; count of bases not matched to a gene: 6. CDR1 SNHLY and CDR2 FYNNEI come from the germline V gene. The CDR3 spans 17 residues. The CDR3 reads CASRDPTSGSSYNEQFF. CDR3 DNA sequence: TGTGCCAGCAGGGATCCGACTAGCGGGAGCTCCTACAATGAGCAGTTCTTC.

The chain uses TRBV10-3 and TRBJ1-2; the match to TRBD1 covers 10 bases. Germline-derived CDR1 and CDR2 are ENHRY and SYGVKD. The CDR3 runs to 13 residues. J was trimmed by 7 bases and V by 4 bases; bases with no gene match: 3. In DNA form, the CDR3 reads TGTGCCATCAGTGCGGACAGGGGGATTGGCTACACCTTC. Protein sequence: CAISADRGIGYTF.

The rearrangement links TRBV7-9 to TRBJ2-7, with TRBD1 matching over 7 bases. The germline V gene encodes CDR1 SEHNR and CDR2 FQNEAQ (reference sequence). With V trimmed by 2 bases and J by 3 bases, 7 bases remained unmatched. This CDR3 spans 15 amino acids. The CDR3 DNA follows: TGTGCCAGCAGCTTAATTGAAACAGGGGACTACGAGCAGTACTTC. Translation gives CASSLIETGDYEQYF.

This rearrangement joins TRBV7-6 to TRBJ2-7, with D perhaps matching TRBD1 (6 bases). Trimming left V 5 bases short and J 6 bases short, with 20 bases between. Germline CDR1 is SGHVS and CDR2 is FNYEAQ. The CDR3 has 15 amino acids. The CDR3 sequence is CASSENPTGQAEQYF. The CDR3, as DNA: TGTGCCAGCAGCGAAAACCCGACAGGTCAGGCCGAGCAGTACTTC.

V gene TRBV7-2 combines with J gene TRBJ2-3; 7 bases map to TRBD2. The CDR3 is 17 residues long. Looked up from germline, CDR1 is SGHTA and CDR2 is FQGNSA. J lost 1 base, V lost 5 bases, and 12 bases had no gene match. CDR3 residues: CASSPHLLASRTDTQYF. The DNA of the CDR3 is TGTGCCAGCAGCCCGCACCTACTAGCGTCCCGCACAGATACGCAGTATTTT.

The genes are TRBV18 and TRBJ2-1; D is possibly TRBD2 (6 bases). CDR3 length equals 12 residues. Trimming stripped 4 bases from V and 9 bases from J, with 10 bases between. CDR1 KGHSH and CDR2 LQKENI come from the germline V gene. The CDR3: CASSLLAAEQFF. Written as DNA, the CDR3 is TGTGCCAGCTCACTATTAGCGGCTGAGCAGTTCTTC.

A few counts support this clone. J is TRBJ1-1 and V is TRBV6-1, with D unclear. Germline V CDR1 and CDR2: MNHNS, SASEGT. This CDR3 region has 14 residues. V was cut by 2 bases and J by 1 base, with 8 bases left in between. The CDR3 loop is CASSEIISNTEAFF. The CDR3 DNA is TGTGCCAGCAGTGAAATTATCTCGAACACTGAAGCTTTCTTT.

The chain is built from TRBV19 and TRBJ1-1, with 8 bases aligning to TRBD1. Trimming cost V 3 bases and J 6 bases; bases outside gene matches: 15. The germline CDR1 and CDR2 sequences are LNHDA and SQIVND (reference sequence). The CDR3 consists of 17 residues. In nucleotides, the CDR3 is TGTGCCAGTAGTATGGCCAGGGGGCTCCCTGGTTGGTCTGAAGCTTTCTTT. Protein product: CASSMARGLPGWSEAFF.

The genes are TRBV18 and TRBJ2-5; tentatively, D is TRBD2 (6 bases). Trimming took off 2 bases at V and 2 bases at J, with 15 bases between the two ends. The length of the CDR3 is 16 residues. Germline V lookup: CDR1 KGHSH, CDR2 LQKENI. The chain's CDR3 is CASSPLRDFKQETQYF. CDR3 coding DNA: TGTGCCAGCTCACCATTAAGGGACTTCAAACAAGAGACCCAGTACTTC.

The rearrangement links TRBV27 to TRBJ2-7, with 14 bases matching TRBD2. J gave up 5 bases and V 4 bases, and 7 bases lay outside the gene matches. The CDR3 has 16 amino acids. The germline V gene encodes CDR1 MNHEY and CDR2 SMNVEV (reference sequence). The CDR3 loop is CASSSGTSGRQHEQYF. DNA of the CDR3: TGTGCCAGCAGTTCAGGGACTAGCGGGAGACAACACGAGCAGTACTTC.

The V call is TRBV11-2, the J call TRBJ2-7; TRBD2 is a possible D gene (5 bases). Looked up from germline, CDR1 is SGHAT and CDR2 is FQNNGV. V was trimmed by 1 base and J by 5 bases, leaving 12 bases between them. The CDR3 has 14 residues. CDR3 sequence (DNA): TGTGCCAGCAGCTTAGTACCGGGATGGGACGAGCAGTACTTC. This sequence encodes CASSLVPGWDEQYF.

V and J are TRBV28 and TRBJ1-1, with 7 positions matching TRBD1. In germline, CDR1 is MDHEN, CDR2 SYDVKM. The CDR3 is 14 amino acids. Trimming removed 6 bases from V and 5 bases from J; junction bases left unmatched: 9. CDR3 sequence (DNA): TGTGCCAGCAGCCTCACAGGGGCAGGGACTGAAGCTTTCTTT. This gives the protein CASSLTGAGTEAFF.

J is TRBJ2-1 and V is TRBV14, with TRBD2 matching 11 bases. Per the germline V gene, CDR1 is SGHDN and CDR2 is FVKESK. The CDR3 is 20 amino acids. J gave up 0 bases and V 4 bases, and 14 bases lay outside the gene matches. CDR3 sequence reads: CASSRETTSGILPSYNEQFF. The CDR3 coding sequence is TGTGCCAGCAGCCGTGAGACGACTAGCGGGATACTTCCCTCCTACAATGAGCAGTTCTTC.

The sample holds one count of this clone. In DNA, the CDR3 is TGTGCCAGCAGCCTTCAGACTAGCGGTTTGAATGAGCAGTTCTTC. It encodes CASSLQTSGLNEQFF. The rearrangement links TRBV14 to TRBJ2-1; 9 positions match TRBD2. V trimming: 4 bases; J trimming: 7 bases; junction bases outside the gene matches: 8. Germline V gene lookup returns CDR1 SGHDN and CDR2 FVKESK. The CDR3 has 15 residues.

V gene TRBV18 combines with J gene TRBJ2-1, with D uncertain. CDR3 length: 16 amino acids. Germline values: CDR1 KGHSH, CDR2 LQKENI. Trimming took off 1 base at V and 2 bases at J, with 12 bases between the two ends. The CDR3 is CASSPLAAETYNEQFF. The CDR3 DNA reads as TGTGCCAGCTCACCACTGGCGGCGGAGACCTACAATGAGCAGTTCTTC.

The V gene is TRBV10-3, the J gene TRBJ2-2; weak D call: TRBD2 (6 bases). The CDR3 loop spans 15 amino acids. The V end was cut by 5 bases, the J end by 0 bases, with 10 bases between. Per the germline V gene, CDR1 is ENHRY and CDR2 is SYGVKD. CDR3 sequence (DNA): TGTGCCATCAGTCCGGGACTCCCGAACACCGGGGAGCTGTTTTTT. This encodes CAISPGLPNTGELFF.

V gene TRBV15 combines with J gene TRBJ2-1; 11 bases line up with TRBD2. There are 17 residues in the CDR3. CDR1 and CDR2 (germline): LNHNV, YYDKDF (reference sequence). The ends lost 0 bases at V and 7 bases at J; junction bases unmatched: 8. CDR3 sequence (DNA): TGTGCCACCAGCAGAGATCTAGCGGGAGGAGTTCATAATGAGCAGTTCTTC. The encoded protein is CATSRDLAGGVHNEQFF.

This clone came up a few times. The chain combines TRBV29-1 with TRBJ1-5, with D unresolved. The CDR3 length is 13 residues. Germline-derived CDR1 and CDR2 are SQVTM and ANQGSEA. Trimming took 6 bases from V and 6 from J, leaving 15 bases between them. The CDR3 sequence is CSVATAVGQPQHF. As DNA, the CDR3 is TGCAGCGTCGCGACGGCGGTAGGTCAGCCCCAGCATTTT. Full variable domain (missing parts from reference TRBV29-1 and TRBJ1-5): SAVISQKPSRDICQRGTSLTIQCQVDSQVTMMFWYRQQPGQSLTLIATANQGSEATYESGFVIDKFPISRPNLTFSTLTVSNMSPEDSSIYLCSVATAVGQPQHFGDGTRLSIL.

V is TRBV30 and J is TRBJ1-1; the D gene is possibly TRBD1 (5 bases). The germline CDR1 and CDR2 sequences are GTSNPN and SVGIG (reference sequence). This CDR3 has 14 amino acids. V dropped 3 bases and J dropped 6 bases, with 17 bases sitting between them. Written as DNA, the CDR3 is TGTGCCTGGAGCGGCGGGATGGAGGGACCTGAAGCTTTCTTT. The encoded protein is CAWSGGMEGPEAFF.

The chain joins TRBV5-1 to TRBJ1-1; 9 bases agree with TRBD1. V was pared by 3 bases and J by 4 bases, with 13 bases of the junction left unmatched. This CDR3 region has 17 residues. From germline, CDR1 is SGHRS and CDR2 YFSETQ. The CDR3 loop reads CASSSGQGSPWGTEAFF. The CDR3 DNA reads TGCGCCAGCAGCTCGGGACAGGGCTCGCCTTGGGGCACTGAAGCTTTCTTT.

The genes are TRBV7-2 and TRBJ1-3; D is perhaps TRBD1 (6 bases). V shed 4 bases and J shed 0 bases, with 16 bases lying between them. The CDR3 loop spans 17 amino acids. Germline lookup yields CDR1 SGHTA and CDR2 FQGNSA. CDR3 residues: CASSWRAGANSGNTIYF. CDR3 in DNA: TGTGCCAGCAGCTGGCGGGCAGGGGCGAACTCTGGAAACACCATATATTTT.